This T cell receptor (beta chain) was retrieved from a study of cytotoxic CD8 clonotypes in ibrutinib-treated CLL. The protocol was immunoSEQ multiplex PCR, while the TCRdb copy is restricted to in-frame clones and leaves out a portion. There are some 140,000 clones in the sample; approximately 90% occur only once, and under 14% lies in the top ten. The CDR3 sequence is 13 residues long. Germline-derived CDR1 and CDR2 are LNHDA and SQIVND (reference sequence). The ends were cut back, 5 bases at V and 3 bases at J, with 10 bases in the middle. J is TRBJ1-1 and V is TRBV19, with unresolved D. The sequence was collected from a human donor with chronic lymphocytic leukemia. The sample consisted of PBMCs, taken after 12 months of ibrutinib treatment. CDR3 in DNA: TGTGCCAGTAGTTCTCCCGGGTACACTGAAGCTTTCTTT. It codes for CASSSPGYTEAFF.